The clone carrying this T cell receptor beta chain was detected ten times or more. As it was prepared, the TCRbeta library received unique molecular identifiers. MiXCR, applied by TCRdb to the PCR reads, yields one record per CDR3 protein. This table has around 92,000 distinct CDR3 sequences, more than 10% appearing once. The CDR3 loop spans 14 amino acids. V lost 5 bases to trimming and J lost 7 bases; unmatched junction nucleotides: 6. Germline CDR1 SGHTA, CDR2 FQGNSA. This sample was taken from a study of T-cell reconstitution after alpha-beta-depleted transplantation in children. The sequencing here drew on PBMCs from the stem cell graft donor, taken from the stem cell graft. The origin of this receptor is a human donor who donated a stem cell graft to a child with inherited bone marrow failure. V is TRBV7-2 and J is TRBJ2-3; the match to TRBD2 covers 10 bases. The CDR3 here is CASSRSGRAHTQYF. The DNA for the CDR3 is TGTGCCAGCAGCCGAAGCGGGAGGGCACATACGCAGTATTTT.